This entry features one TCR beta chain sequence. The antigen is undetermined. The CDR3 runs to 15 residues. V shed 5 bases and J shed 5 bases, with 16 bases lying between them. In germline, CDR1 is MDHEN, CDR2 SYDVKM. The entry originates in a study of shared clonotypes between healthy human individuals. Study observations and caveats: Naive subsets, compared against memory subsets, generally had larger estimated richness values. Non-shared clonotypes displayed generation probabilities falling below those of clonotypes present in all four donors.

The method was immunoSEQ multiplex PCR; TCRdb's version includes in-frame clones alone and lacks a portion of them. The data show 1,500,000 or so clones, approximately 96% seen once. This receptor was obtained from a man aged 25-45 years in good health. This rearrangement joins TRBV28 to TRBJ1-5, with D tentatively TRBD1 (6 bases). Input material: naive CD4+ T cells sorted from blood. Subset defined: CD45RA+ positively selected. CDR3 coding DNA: TGTGCCAGCAGTCCCAGGGGAATTGGCCATCAGCCCCAGCATTTT. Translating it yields CASSPRGIGHQPQHF.